This TCR beta chain was sequenced during a study of T cells in Graves' hyperthyroidism and ophthalmopathy. Study-wide points: Ophthalmopathy was identified by the model a median about 6.4 months ahead of onset. Most thyroid clonotypes expanded above 0.001 were also detected in blood.

RNA transcripts were the template for amplifying TCR beta CDR3 regions. Primed by the HTBI set, a first-round RT-PCR was run on the TCR CDR3. Each CDR3 protein gets one entry after TCRdb re-called the multiplex PCR reads with MiXCR. Of roughly 750,000 distinct CDR3 sequences detected, less than 20% appear once; the ten largest clones hold under 8.5%. In the case of this clonotype: Antigen: not known.

Per germline, CDR1 SGHRS and CDR2 YFSETQ. The CDR3 length is 16 residues. Trimming shortened V by 0 bases and J by 4 bases, and 17 bases separated the two germline ends. Sample: blood. The rearrangement links TRBV5-1 to TRBJ2-7, with a possible D match to TRBD2 (6 bases). The TCR was taken from a man between 18 and 35 years old with Graves' hyperthyroidism. CDR3 in DNA: TGCGCCAGCAGCTTGGGGCCAACGGGAGAGCAGTACGAGCAGTACTTC. Amino acid sequence: CASSLGPTGEQYEQYF. Looking up the rest from reference TRBV5-1 and TRBJ2-7 gives the full variable domain: KAGVTQTPRYLIKTRGQQVTLSCSPISGHRSVSWYQQTPGQGLQFLFEYFSETQRNKGNFPGRFSGRQFSNSRSEMNVSTLELGDSALYLCASSLGPTGEQYEQYFGPGTRLTVT.